This TCR beta chain was obtained from a study of cytomegalovirus exposure and HLA in healthy donors. Germline V gene lookup returns CDR1 SNHLY and CDR2 FYNNEI. The junction had 6 bases not matched to a gene; V was cut back by 5 bases and J by 2 bases. The CDR3 spans 15 residues. Researchers ran the PCR with 60 Vbeta and 13 Jbeta primers. Assay: immunoSEQ multiplex PCR; the TCRdb copy retains only in-frame clones and omits some. The data contain approximately 150,000 clones, under 90% of them singletons. As concerns this clone: Its antigen remains unidentified.

Findings and limits, study-wide: About 87% or about 30% of the time was how often most TCR beta V segments were productive, according to an earlier analysis. A later analysis showed HLA-associated TCR beta chains outstripping equally common others in clonal expansion. V segments that were indistinguishable, TRBV6-2 and TRBV6-3 among them, were omitted from analysis.

This sequence joins TRBV2 and TRBJ1-1; 9 bases fit TRBD1. Sequencing was performed on PBMCs. This receptor was identified in a young man in good health and CMV-seropositive. CDR3 protein: CASSRKGQGNTEAFF. CDR3 DNA sequence: TGTGCCAGCAGTCGGAAGGGACAGGGAAACACTGAAGCTTTCTTT.